Here is one TCR beta chain with its context. This CDR3 has 14 residues. V was shortened by 0 bases and J by 1 base, with 7 bases between the two germline ends. From germline, CDR1 is SGHVS and CDR2 FQNEAQ. The sample comes from a study of control samples from healthy donors and cancer patients. This table comes from immunoSEQ multiplex PCR, and its TCRdb copy is limited to in-frame clones, with some not included. The sample carries 65,000 to 90,000 clones, around 93% recorded once. The source of this sequence is a woman aged 25 to 45 in good health. Sequenced: blood. The chain couples TRBV7-8 to TRBJ2-7, with D hard to call. CDR3 protein: CASSLALRSYEQYF. The CDR3 region has the DNA TGTGCCAGCAGCTTAGCGTTGCGGTCCTACGAGCAGTACTTC.